Below are 25 T cell receptor beta chains sequenced from a single sample in a study of kidney transplant recipient with SARS-CoV-2 infection. Using its own MiXCR run on the reads, TCRdb lists one record per CDR3 protein. The sample lists about 250,000 distinct CDR3 sequences; about 28% were seen once. Sequencing was performed on a blood sample, taken at baseline and on day 111 from a kidney transplant recipient. The receptor set was obtained from a young adult male patient who had COVID-19 and was a kidney transplant recipient. Some T cells may be graft donor cells.

This clonotype was observed a handful of times. The chain has TRBV24-1 and TRBJ2-1; D is perhaps TRBD2 (5 bases). The CDR3 sequence is 15 residues long. Germline-derived CDR1 and CDR2 are KGHDR and SFDVKD. The V gene lost 3 bases and the J gene lost 7 bases, with 15 bases spanning the gap. The CDR3 sequence: CATSDPRGPGNEQFF. CDR3 DNA sequence: TGTGCCACCAGTGATCCCCGTGGGCCGGGGAATGAGCAGTTCTTC.

In this sample, this clonotype turned up many times. The chain's CDR3 is CASSPSAFTNEKLFF. The CDR3 DNA reads as TGTGCCAGTAGTCCGTCAGCATTTACTAATGAAAAACTGTTTTTT. The chain uses TRBV19 and TRBJ1-4; D uncertain. Germline CDR1 reads LNHDA; CDR2 reads SQIVND (reference sequence). V lost 5 bases and J lost 2, with 12 bases in between. This CDR3 spans 15 amino acids.

Note on this clonotype: This may come from a read error, since a much larger clone is one base off. The chain combines TRBV6-5 with TRBJ1-6; no firm D call. CDR3 size: 17 residues. CDR1 is MNHEY, CDR2 SVGAGI, per germline. In DNA form, the CDR3 reads TGTGCCAGCAATTACTCGAGTTCATCGGCAGGTTTTTCACCCCTCCACTTT. This gives the protein CASNYSSSSAGFSPLHF.

This clonotype was observed many times. J is TRBJ1-2 and V is TRBV5-6; tentatively, D is TRBD1 (6 bases). Germline lookup yields CDR1 SGHDT and CDR2 YYEEEE. This CDR3 contains 15 residues. V was clipped by 1 base and J by 7 bases, with 17 bases between them. For the CDR3, the DNA is TGTGCCAGCAGCTTGCGCGGGGGGCCCGGAGTTGGCTACACCTTC. Its translation is CASSLRGGPGVGYTF.

This clonotype has at least ten counts. The rearrangement links TRBV21-1 to TRBJ1-5; TRBD1, the D gene given by the table, was not confirmed from the DNA. TRBV21-1 is reported as a pseudogene. The CDR3 runs to 16 residues. CDR3 coding DNA: TGTGCCAGCAGTCACAGGGTCTCAACATCGAATCAGCCCCAGCATTTT. Translating gives CASSHRVSTSNQPQHF.

Ten or more counts support this clonotype. The V and J genes are TRBV4-1 and TRBJ2-3; tentatively, D is TRBD2 (6 bases). CDR3 size: 14 residues. Per the germline V gene, CDR1 is MGHRA and CDR2 is YSYEKL. The germline V and J ends were trimmed by 1 base and 1 base, with 6 bases remaining between them. CDR3 amino acids: CASSQAGGTDTQYF. The CDR3, as DNA: TGCGCCAGCAGCCAAGCGGGGGGCACAGATACGCAGTATTTT.

As regards this clonotype: The germline gene is not matched at one end of the junction; a read error may be the cause. The genes are TRBV5-1 and TRBJ1-1, with D unresolved. The CDR3 totals 13 residues. CDR1 SGHRS and CDR2 YFSETQ come from the germline V gene. CDR3 sequence reads: CANSFSGNTEAFF. CDR3 bases: TGCGCCAACAGCTTCAGCGGGAACACTGAAGCTTTCTTT.

This clonotype was found many times. The rearrangement uses TRBV9 and TRBJ2-7; a weak D match, TRBD1 (6 bases). With 0 bases removed from V and 6 bases from J, the gap between germline ends came to 16 bases. This CDR3 has 15 residues. From germline, CDR1 is SGDLS and CDR2 YYNGEE. The CDR3, as DNA: TGTGCCAGCAGCGTAGATGGGGGCACAGCCTTCGAGCAGTACTTC. It yields the protein CASSVDGGTAFEQYF.

This clonotype was seen at least ten times. J is TRBJ2-7 and V is TRBV3-1; D unresolved. The last part of the DNA fits TRBJ2-5 better; the J call may be wrong. Germline lookup yields CDR1 LGHDT and CDR2 YNNKEL (reference sequence). This CDR3 spans 17 amino acids. CDR3 protein: CASSLCRPISFSETQYF. The CDR3 DNA reads as TGTGCCAGCAGCCTGTGTCGTCCCATTTCTTTCTCTGAGACCCAGTACTTC.

This chain joins TRBV12-3 or TRBV12-4 and TRBJ2-1, with TRBD1 matching 9 bases. CDR3 size: 15 residues. The J segment lost 5 bases and the V segment lost 3 bases, leaving 5 bases of the junction unmatched. CDR3 nucleotide sequence: TGTGCCAGCAGTTTTCGGGGACAGGGAAACAATGAGCAGTTCTTC. It specifies CASSFRGQGNNEQFF.

This clonotype was seen at least ten times. The chain uses TRBV25-1 and TRBJ2-4, with D perhaps being TRBD1 or TRBD2 (5 bases each). CDR3 length: 14 residues. Trimming took 7 bases from V and 3 from J, leaving 13 bases between them. Germline V gives CDR1 MGHDK, CDR2 SYGVNS. The CDR3 sequence: CASTTSGGKNIQYF. Here the CDR3 DNA reads TGTGCCAGCACCACCTCTGGGGGCAAAAACATTCAGTACTTC.

Comments on this clonotype: A much larger clone is a single base away; this may be a read error. Since no conserved phenylalanine or tryptophan closes the CDR3, a read error is the likely cause. The chain employs TRBV27 and TRBJ2-7, with TRBD2 matching over 7 bases. CDR1 is MNHEY and CDR2 is SMNVEV in the germline V gene (reference sequence). V lost 4 bases, J lost 6 bases, and 6 bases stayed unmatched. CDR3 size: 13 residues. CDR3 residues: CASSSTSWGEQYL. The DNA of the CDR3 is TGTGCCAGCAGTTCGACTAGCTGGGGCGAGCAGTACCTC.

Many counts were recorded for this clonotype. The V and J genes are TRBV9 and TRBJ2-5; the D gene is possibly TRBD2 (5 bases). The V end lost 3 bases, the J end lost 4 bases, and 16 bases lay between the germline ends. The germline V gene has CDR1 SGDLS and CDR2 YYNGEE. CDR3 size: 15 residues. The DNA of the CDR3 is TGTGCCAGCAGCGCTTGGGATTTACGGGGAGAGACCCAGTACTTC. This gives the protein CASSAWDLRGETQYF.

In its sample, this clonotype was seen many times. A junction boundary mismatches the germline segment, possibly from a read error. The chain recombines TRBV6-5 with TRBJ1-5, with 7 bases identical to TRBD1. Per the germline V gene, CDR1 is MNHEY and CDR2 is SVGAGI. The CDR3 contains 14 residues. In DNA, the CDR3 is TGTGCCAGCAGCGGAGAAGTAAGACAGGGCGTATGGTATTTT. Its translation is CASSGEVRQGVWYF.

To note about this clonotype: A much larger clone differs from this one at a single base, so this may be a read error. This rearrangement joins TRBV2 to TRBJ1-1, with D perhaps TRBD1 (6 bases). The CDR3 is 13 amino acids. Germline V lookup: CDR1 SNHLY, CDR2 FYNNEI. DNA of the CDR3: TGTGCCGGCAGATCGGACAGGAACACTGAAGCTTTCTTT. Amino acids: CAGRSDRNTEAFF.

Remarks on this clonotype: This clone may be a read error of a much larger clone one base away. CDR3 loop: CAGTTRGNYGYTF. CDR3 DNA sequence: TGTGCCGGTACCACAAGGGGAAACTATGGCTACACCTTC. The chain joins TRBV19 to TRBJ1-2, with D possibly TRBD1 on 5 matching bases. Germline V gives CDR1 LNHDA, CDR2 SQIVND (reference sequence). The CDR3 is 13 amino acids. V lost 11 bases and J lost 2, with 15 bases in between.

With respect to this clonotype: The conserved phenylalanine or tryptophan normally closing the CDR3 is absent here, so this likely arose from a read error. It is unclear where the CDR3 begins or ends on the DNA, so no DNA is shown, and the CDR3 is as TCRdb lists it. This chain links TRBV12-2 with TRBJ1-2. TRBV12-2 is flagged as a pseudogene. The CDR3 spans 17 residues, counting both ends. The chain's CDR3 is CASREGQTPRKTYGYTS.

Regarding this clonotype: A much larger clone is a single base away; this may be a read error. This rearrangement joins TRBV2 to TRBJ1-4; unclear D gene. Per the germline V gene, CDR1 is SNHLY and CDR2 is FYNNEI. CDR3 length equals 13 residues. The CDR3 DNA follows: TGTACCAGCAGCCCACTGGAGGTTGAAAAACTGTTTTTT. Its protein is CTSSPLEVEKLFF.

On this clonotype: A much more abundant neighbour one base away suggests this may be a read error. As the CDR3 is not closed by the conserved phenylalanine or tryptophan, this likely results from a read error. V is TRBV28 and J is TRBJ1-2; D may be TRBD1 (5 bases). The CDR3 contains 12 residues. The germline V gene has CDR1 MDHEN and CDR2 SYDVKM. Trimming left V 5 bases short and J 11 bases short, with 15 bases between. The CDR3 DNA sequence: TGTGCCAGCAGTCCCACGGGACTCATTTACACCATC. Residues: CASSPTGLIYTI.

A word on this clonotype: A read error may explain this, as a much larger clone is one base away. The J gene is TRBJ1-2, the V gene TRBV11-2, with D maybe TRBD1 (5 bases). V lost 8 bases, J lost 4 bases, and 26 bases lay in between. The CDR3 runs 17 residues. CDR1 SGHAT and CDR2 FQNNGV come from the germline V gene. The CDR3 here is CASGHHDRDGKTYGYTF. CDR3 in DNA: TGTGCCAGCGGCCACCATGACAGAGACGGAAAGACCTATGGCTACACCTTC.

Details on this clonotype: This CDR3 is missing its conserved last phenylalanine or tryptophan, likely due to a read error. The DNA is left out, because the CDR3 cannot be placed on it with certainty; the CDR3 is given as TCRdb lists it. V is TRBV22-1 and J is TRBJ2-6. TRBV22-1 constitutes a pseudogene. Inclusive of both ends, the CDR3 amounts to 18 amino acids. The CDR3 spells CPGRLSGKRTKSGQRPDL.

This clonotype was counted many times. The J gene is TRBJ1-4, the V gene TRBV7-6, with D unresolved. Trimming removed 1 base from V and 2 bases from J, with 14 bases in between. Germline values: CDR1 SGHVS, CDR2 FNYEAQ. The CDR3 runs 17 residues. The CDR3 DNA sequence: TGTGCCAGCAGCTTAGATCTTGGTGCCCGTACTAATGAAAAACTGTTTTTT. It yields the protein CASSLDLGARTNEKLFF.

This clonotype was recorded at least ten times. The V gene is TRBV15, the J gene TRBJ1-1; D perhaps matches TRBD1 (6 bases). Between the trimmed V and J ends, which lost 1 base and 4 bases, there was a span of 31 bases. This CDR3 contains 21 residues. The germline V gene encodes CDR1 LNHNV and CDR2 YYDKDF (reference sequence). The CDR3 loop is CATSRVSVYGITGWGFTEAFF. The DNA of the CDR3 is TGTGCCACCAGCAGAGTTTCAGTTTACGGGATAACAGGGTGGGGGTTCACTGAAGCTTTCTTT.

This clonotype occurred a few times. This chain links TRBV12-2 with TRBJ1-2. TRBV12-2 is described as a pseudogene. This CDR3 is 17 amino acids long. CDR3 sequence reads: CASRRIGTPRKTYGYTF. DNA for the CDR3: TGTGCAAGTCGCAGAATAGGGACTCCACGAAAGACCTATGGCTACACCTTC.

This clonotype was seen ten or more times. V usage is TRBV9 and J usage is TRBJ1-1; D gene unclear. Trimming stripped 3 bases from V and 1 base from J, with 7 bases between. The germline CDR1 and CDR2 sequences are SGDLS and YYNGEE. This CDR3 comprises 13 residues. The CDR3 reads CASSASENTEAFF. The CDR3 nucleotides read TGTGCCAGCAGCGCCTCCGAGAACACTGAAGCTTTCTTT.